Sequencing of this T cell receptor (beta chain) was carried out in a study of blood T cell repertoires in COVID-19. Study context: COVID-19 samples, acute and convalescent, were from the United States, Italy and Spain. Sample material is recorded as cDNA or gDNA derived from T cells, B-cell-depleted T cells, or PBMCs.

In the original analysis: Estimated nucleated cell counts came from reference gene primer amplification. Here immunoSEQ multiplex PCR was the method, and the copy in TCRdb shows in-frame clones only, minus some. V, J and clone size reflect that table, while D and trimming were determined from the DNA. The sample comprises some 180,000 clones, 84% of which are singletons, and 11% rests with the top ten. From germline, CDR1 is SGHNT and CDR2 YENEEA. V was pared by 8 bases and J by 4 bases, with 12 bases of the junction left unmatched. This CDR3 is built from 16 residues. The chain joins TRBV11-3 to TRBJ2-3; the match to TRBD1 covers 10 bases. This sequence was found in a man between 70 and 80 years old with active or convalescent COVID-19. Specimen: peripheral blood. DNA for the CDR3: TGTGCCAGCGGGGGCGGACAGGGGGAACTTCCAGATACGCAGTATTTT. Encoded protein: CASGGGQGELPDTQYF.